Following are 19 T cell receptor beta chains from one sample sequenced in a study of blood T cell repertoires in COVID-19. Profiled with immunoSEQ multiplex PCR; TCRdb holds only in-frame clones, not every one. The top ten clones hold approximately 2% of a sample with some 300,000 clones, roughly 91% of them seen once. Sample: PBMCs or T cells enriched from blood (not recorded which). The receptors originated from a woman aged 60-75 years in a cohort exposed to, infected with or recovered from COVID-19 (not recorded which).

The chain combines TRBV18 with TRBJ2-7; 8 bases map to TRBD1. CDR1 and CDR2 from the germline V gene are KGHSH and LQKENI. The CDR3 length is 14 residues. V lost 2 bases, J lost 7 bases, and 7 bases stayed unmatched. The CDR3 region has the DNA TGTGCCAGCTCACCATTGGACAGGGTGGGAGAGCAGTACTTC. Translated: CASSPLDRVGEQYF.

This clone was detected only once. This rearrangement joins TRBV10-3 to TRBJ2-4, with 9 bases lining up with TRBD1. The germline CDR1 and CDR2 sequences are ENHRY and SYGVKD. V trimming: 0 bases; J trimming: 3 bases; junction bases outside the gene matches: 9. This CDR3 has 18 amino acids. CDR3 sequence: CAISESTGTGNGKNIQYF. The CDR3 coding sequence is TGTGCCATCAGTGAGTCGACGGGGACAGGGAATGGCAAAAACATTCAGTACTTC.

The chain combines TRBV7-2 with TRBJ1-6; 9 bases are a match to TRBD1. The V segment lost 4 bases and the J segment 7 bases; nucleotides outside the gene matches: 5. CDR1 is SGHTA and CDR2 is FQGNSA in the germline V gene. This CDR3 has 15 amino acids. In DNA, the CDR3 is TGTGCCAGCAGCTCCCGGGACAGGGCAAATTCACCCCTCCACTTT. Translated: CASSSRDRANSPLHF.

This clone was recorded a few times. The V gene is TRBV29-1, the J gene TRBJ2-7; no clear D. Germline V gene lookup returns CDR1 SQVTM and CDR2 ANQGSEA. V was pared by 6 bases and J by 0 bases, with 12 bases between. The CDR3 totals 13 residues. The CDR3 DNA follows: TGCAGCGTGAGGTCTACAAGCTCCTACGAGCAGTACTTC. Amino acid sequence: CSVRSTSSYEQYF.

The gene calls are TRBV5-6 and TRBJ2-7; 9 bases align to TRBD1. Germline V gives CDR1 SGHDT, CDR2 YYEEEE. Trimming removed 4 bases from V and 2 bases from J; junction bases left unmatched: 4. The CDR3 covers 14 residues. The CDR3, as DNA: TGTGCCAGCAGCCTGGGACAGGGCGCCTACGAGCAGTACTTC. Translating gives CASSLGQGAYEQYF.

The rearrangement links TRBV18 to TRBJ2-7; 10 nucleotides line up with TRBD2. Germline loops: CDR1 KGHSH, CDR2 LQKENI. The CDR3 totals 15 residues. With 2 bases clipped from V and 6 bases from J, the junction kept 7 bases outside the gene matches. The CDR3 DNA reads TGTGCCAGCTCACCAGGCAGCGGGAGGGTAGGCGAGCAGTACTTC. Amino acids: CASSPGSGRVGEQYF. The full variable domain, completed using reference TRBV18 and TRBJ2-7, is NAGVMQNPRHLVRRRGQEARLRCSPMKGHSHVYWYRQLPEEGLKFMVYLQKENIIDESGMPKERFSAEFPKEGPSILRIQQVVRGDSAAYFCASSPGSGRVGEQYFGPGTRLTVT.

The J gene is TRBJ1-3, the V gene TRBV6-5, with D maybe TRBD1 (5 bases). Deletions cut 6 bases from V and 4 bases from J, with 13 bases between. CDR3 length equals 14 residues. The V gene's germline CDR1 is MNHEY and CDR2 SVGAGI. For the CDR3, the DNA is TGTGCCAGCAGGGTCGGGGGGTCAGGAAACACCATATATTTT. The encoded protein is CASRVGGSGNTIYF.

The chain has TRBV12-2 and TRBJ2-2; the table's D call TRBD2 went unverified against the DNA. TRBV12-2 is flagged as a pseudogene. This CDR3 has 17 residues. In DNA form, the CDR3 reads TGTGCAAGTCGCTCCAAGGGCGGGAGCCGCAACACCGGGGAGCTGTTTTTT. Translated: CASRSKGGSRNTGELFF.

The chain has TRBV28 and TRBJ2-7; D perhaps matches TRBD1 (6 bases). The CDR3 covers 14 residues. CDR1 and CDR2 (germline): MDHEN, SYDVKM. The V and J ends lost 3 bases and 2 bases respectively, with 11 bases between them. The CDR3 region has the DNA TGTGCCAGCAGTTTGAGGGGGATGGCCTACGAGCAGTACTTC. Translated, it gives CASSLRGMAYEQYF.

The chain carries TRBV4-2 and TRBJ2-3; 7 nucleotides align to TRBD1. Germline CDR1 reads LGHNA; CDR2 reads YNFKEQ. J lost 4 bases, V lost 1 base, and 5 bases had no gene match. The CDR3 has 15 residues. The CDR3 coding sequence is TGTGCCAGCAGCCAAGGACAGGGTTCGGCAGATACGCAGTATTTT. It yields the protein CASSQGQGSADTQYF.

The chain recombines TRBV7-6 with TRBJ2-2; D possibly corresponds to TRBD2 (8 bases). Deletions cut 3 bases from V and 2 bases from J, with 19 bases between. The CDR3 extends over 18 amino acids. Germline loops: CDR1 SGHVS, CDR2 FNYEAQ. Written as DNA, the CDR3 is TGTGCCAGCAGCTTCCCTCGGGGGGGGACAGCTAACACCGGGGAGCTGTTTTTT. Its translation: CASSFPRGGTANTGELFF.

This rearrangement joins TRBV6-5 to TRBJ1-5; D unresolved. Germline lookup yields CDR1 MNHEY and CDR2 SVGAGI. V shed 7 bases and J shed 0 bases, with 7 bases lying between them. The CDR3 runs to 13 residues. The CDR3 loop is CASKRNSNQPQHF. In DNA form, the CDR3 reads TGTGCCAGCAAGAGAAATAGCAATCAGCCCCAGCATTTT.

The V call is TRBV28, the J call TRBJ2-7, with 8 bases that match TRBD1. Trimming cost V 6 bases and J 3 bases; bases outside gene matches: 10. CDR1 MDHEN and CDR2 SYDVKM come from the germline V gene. The CDR3 has 15 amino acids. CDR3 sequence: CASSSAGTGVYEQYF. CDR3 bases: TGTGCCAGCAGCTCAGCCGGGACAGGAGTCTACGAGCAGTACTTC. Full variable domain (missing parts from reference TRBV28 and TRBJ2-7): DVKVTQSSRYLVKRTGEKVFLECVQDMDHENMFWYRQDPGLGLRLIYFSYDVKMKEKGDIPEGYSVSREKKERFSLILESASTNQTSMYLCASSSAGTGVYEQYFGPGTRLTVT.

This clone was counted only a few times. The chain recombines TRBV24-1 with TRBJ2-2; possible D gene TRBD2, 6 bases. V was trimmed by 6 bases and J by 0 bases, leaving 16 bases between them. The CDR3 covers 17 residues. CDR1 and CDR2 (germline): KGHDR, SFDVKD. CDR3 bases: TGTGCCACCAGTATCTCGTGGGGAGGCCCGAACACCGGGGAGCTGTTTTTT. Protein product: CATSISWGGPNTGELFF.

The chain uses TRBV23-1 and TRBJ2-7; the D is unclear. TRBV23-1 has ORF status, its function being uncertain. With 8 bases removed from V and 0 bases from J, the gap between germline ends came to 29 bases. The length of the CDR3 is 19 residues. The CDR3 DNA reads as TGCGCCAGCCACCGAAGCTATTCTAGAGGTAAACGCCCCTCCTACGAGCAGTACTTC. Translation gives CASHRSYSRGKRPSYEQYF.

V is TRBV6-6 and J is TRBJ2-7; no firm D call. The ends were cut back, 0 bases at V and 6 bases at J, with 9 bases in the middle. The CDR3 is made up of 13 amino acids. Germline lookup yields CDR1 MNHNY and CDR2 SVGAGI (reference sequence). The CDR3 DNA reads TGTGCCAGCAGTTACTCCCAGGCCGCCGAGCAGTACTTC. It codes for CASSYSQAAEQYF.

This rearrangement joins TRBV5-4 to TRBJ2-1; possible D gene TRBD2, 5 bases. The CDR3 is made up of 12 amino acids. CDR1 is SGHNT, CDR2 YYREEE, per germline (reference sequence). V shed 0 bases and J shed 9 bases, with 7 bases lying between them. The CDR3 region has the DNA TGTGCCAGCAGCTTGGGCGGGTCTGAGCAGTTCTTC. It specifies CASSLGGSEQFF.

This chain joins TRBV7-2 and TRBJ2-7, with TRBD2 matching over 7 bases. In germline, CDR1 is SGHTA, CDR2 FQGNSA. This CDR3 region has 15 residues. The junction had 10 bases not matched to a gene; V was cut back by 5 bases and J by 3 bases. The CDR3 protein is CASSHQRDRRYEQYF. For the CDR3, the DNA is TGTGCCAGCAGCCACCAGCGGGACCGCCGCTACGAGCAGTACTTC.

This rearrangement joins TRBV6-2 or TRBV6-3 to TRBJ2-1, with 13 bases matching TRBD2. This CDR3 is built from 18 residues. Germline V CDR1 and CDR2: MNHEY, SVGEGT. Losses at the gene ends were 0 bases for V and 6 bases for J; bases not matched to a gene: 8. The CDR3 reads CASSYSGLGLAGSNEQFF. The CDR3 region has the DNA TGTGCCAGCAGTTACTCGGGTCTGGGACTAGCGGGATCCAATGAGCAGTTCTTC.